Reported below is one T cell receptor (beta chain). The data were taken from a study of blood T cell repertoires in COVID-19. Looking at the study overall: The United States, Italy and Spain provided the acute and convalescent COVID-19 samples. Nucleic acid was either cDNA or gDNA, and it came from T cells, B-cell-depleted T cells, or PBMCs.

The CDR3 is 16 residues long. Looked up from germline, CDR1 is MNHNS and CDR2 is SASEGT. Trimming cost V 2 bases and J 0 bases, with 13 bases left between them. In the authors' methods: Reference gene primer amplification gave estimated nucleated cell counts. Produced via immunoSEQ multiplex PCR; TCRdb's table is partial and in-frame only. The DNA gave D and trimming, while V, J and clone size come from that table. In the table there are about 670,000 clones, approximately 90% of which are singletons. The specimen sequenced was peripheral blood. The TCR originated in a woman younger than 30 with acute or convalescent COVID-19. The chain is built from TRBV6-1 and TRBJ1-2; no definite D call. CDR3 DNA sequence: TGTGCCAGCAGTGAACAGATTGAAATGGCTAACTATGGCTACACCTTC. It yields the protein CASSEQIEMANYGYTF.